This entry lists 24 T cell receptor beta chains sequenced from one sample in a study of T cells after yellow fever vaccination. MiXCR was run by TCRdb on the 5' RACE reads, yielding one entry per CDR3 protein. The sample carries 450,000 to 550,000 distinct CDR3 sequences, just over 20% recorded once. Source: PBMCs, taken approximately 22 days after the first yellow fever vaccination. The source is a man younger than 35 who received the YFV17D yellow fever vaccine.

J is TRBJ2-3 and V is TRBV7-3; D call uncertain. This CDR3 is 16 amino acids long. V shed 4 bases and J shed 0 bases, with 14 bases lying between them. Germline CDR1 SGHTA, CDR2 FQGTGA. CDR3 residues: CASSYRWVESTDTQYF. In nucleotides, the CDR3 is TGTGCCAGCAGCTACCGCTGGGTGGAGAGCACAGATACGCAGTATTTT. Full variable domain (rest looked up from reference TRBV7-3 and TRBJ2-3): GAGVSQTPSNKVTEKGKYVELRCDPISGHTALYWYRQSLGQGPEFLIYFQGTGAADDSGLPNDRFFAVRPEGSVSTLKIQRTERGDSAVYLCASSYRWVESTDTQYFGPGTRLTVL.

In its sample, this clonotype was seen a few times. The chain has TRBV29-1 and TRBJ1-2, with TRBD1 as a possible D gene (5 bases). Per the germline V gene, CDR1 is SQVTM and CDR2 is ANQGSEA. The CDR3 totals 13 residues. Trimming stripped 6 bases from V and 9 bases from J, with 20 bases between. This chain's CDR3 is CSVLDRGERSYTF. In DNA, the CDR3 is TGCAGCGTGCTGGACCGGGGCGAGAGGAGCTACACCTTC.

V usage is TRBV5-4 and J usage is TRBJ2-2; D gene unclear. The germline V gene has CDR1 SGHNT and CDR2 YYREEE (reference sequence). V dropped 3 bases and J dropped 2 bases, with 14 bases sitting between them. CDR3 length: 16 amino acids. Here the CDR3 reads CASSWDGTVNTGELFF. The CDR3 coding sequence is TGTGCCAGCAGCTGGGATGGCACCGTTAACACCGGGGAGCTGTTTTTT.

The chain uses TRBV21-1 and TRBJ2-7. TRBV21-1 is listed as a pseudogene. The CDR3 length is 17 residues. CDR3 region: CASSKGGPPYRAYEQYF. As DNA, the CDR3 is TGTGCCAGCAGCAAAGGAGGTCCGCCGTACAGAGCCTACGAGCAGTACTTC.

This clonotype showed up just a few times. The chain recombines TRBV4-1 with TRBJ2-7, with 8 bases identical to TRBD1. Trimming at V came to 2 bases and at J to 3 bases, leaving 3 bases not matched to a gene. CDR3 size: 14 residues. Germline V gives CDR1 MGHRA, CDR2 YSYEKL. The CDR3 coding sequence is TGCGCCAGCAGCCAAACAGGGGGAAACTACGAGCAGTACTTC. Protein sequence: CASSQTGGNYEQYF.

DNA for the CDR3: TGTGCCAGCAGTTTCTTCGGTCCCCCCTACGAGCAGTACTTC. Protein product: CASSFFGPPYEQYF. The rearrangement joins TRBV12-3 or TRBV12-4 to TRBJ2-7; D unclear. The CDR3 loop spans 14 amino acids. V was trimmed by 3 bases and J by 2 bases, leaving 11 bases between them.

This chain uses TRBV4-1 with TRBJ2-5, with D possibly matching TRBD1 (5 bases). The germline gives CDR1 MGHRA, CDR2 YSYEKL. The CDR3 totals 14 residues. Trimming stripped 1 base from V and 2 bases from J, with 8 bases between. CDR3 region: CASSQVTVQETQYF. The CDR3, as DNA: TGCGCCAGCAGCCAAGTGACAGTTCAAGAGACCCAGTACTTC.

This chain uses TRBV12-3 or TRBV12-4 with TRBJ1-5; D remains ambiguous. V was cut by 6 bases and J by 3 bases, with 15 bases left in between. CDR3 length: 15 residues. The CDR3 loop reads CASSRRGRNNQPQHF. DNA of the CDR3: TGTGCCAGCAGCCGACGTGGACGGAACAATCAGCCCCAGCATTTT.

This clonotype was found a few times. This sequence joins TRBV5-4 and TRBJ1-1; tentatively, D is TRBD1 (5 bases). V lost 2 bases and J lost 3, with 11 bases in between. Germline V lookup: CDR1 SGHNT, CDR2 YYREEE (reference sequence). The CDR3 extends over 14 amino acids. CDR3: CASSFGPGHTEAFF. The CDR3 nucleotides are TGTGCCAGCAGCTTCGGCCCGGGGCACACTGAAGCTTTCTTT.

CDR3 in amino acids: CASSYSTLQETQYF. The CDR3, as DNA: TGTGCCAGCAGTTACTCGACCCTCCAAGAGACCCAGTACTTC. The rearrangement uses TRBV6-5 and TRBJ2-5; D is unresolved. V was pared by 0 bases and J by 1 base, with 6 bases between. The CDR3 totals 14 residues. Germline CDR1 is MNHEY and CDR2 is SVGAGI.

The chain carries TRBV13 and TRBJ2-7; 10 positions agree with TRBD1. Trimming removed 0 bases from V and 7 bases from J; junction bases left unmatched: 6. CDR1 is PRHDT and CDR2 is FYEKMQ in the germline V gene (reference sequence). This CDR3 is 15 amino acids long. CDR3 amino acids: CASSLGGGQGREQYF. The CDR3 DNA reads as TGTGCCAGCAGCTTAGGTGGGGGACAGGGGCGAGAGCAGTACTTC.

The chain is built from TRBV12-3 or TRBV12-4 and TRBJ2-7; perhaps D is TRBD1 or TRBD2 (5 bases each). The CDR3 is 14 residues long. V gave up 2 bases and J gave up 2 bases, with 10 bases separating them. CDR3 DNA sequence: TGTGCCAGCAGTTTATCTCGGGGCCCCTACGAGCAGTACTTC. It codes for CASSLSRGPYEQYF.

The table lists this clonotype with a few counts. The CDR3 region has the DNA TGTGCCAGCAGCTTTTTAGTAAGCCAAACCGGGACAGGGGCCTACGAGCAGTACTTC. Its translation is CASSFLVSQTGTGAYEQYF. This rearrangement joins TRBV11-2 to TRBJ2-7; 10 nucleotides match TRBD1. V was pared by 3 bases and J by 2 bases, with 16 bases of the junction left unmatched. Per the germline V gene, CDR1 is SGHAT and CDR2 is FQNNGV. The CDR3 is 19 amino acids.

The chain employs TRBV15 and TRBJ2-1; maybe TRBD1 (5 bases). V dropped 0 bases and J dropped 9 bases, with 15 bases sitting between them. The germline V gene has CDR1 LNHNV and CDR2 YYDKDF (reference sequence). The CDR3 is 15 amino acids. CDR3 bases: TGTGCCACCAGCAGAGATAGGGGCCCCTGGGGTGAGCAGTTCTTC. Amino acids: CATSRDRGPWGEQFF.

In its sample, this clonotype was seen a few times. The chain carries TRBV12-3 or TRBV12-4 and TRBJ2-1, with TRBD2 matching 7 bases. V lost 3 bases, J lost 6 bases, and 11 bases stayed unmatched. The length of the CDR3 is 16 residues. Written as DNA, the CDR3 is TGTGCCAGCAGTTTGGGTCAGGGCGGGGGAGGCAATGAGCAGTTCTTC. Protein: CASSLGQGGGGNEQFF.

This clonotype was seen only a few times. The chain links TRBV7-2 to TRBJ2-5; tentative D call: TRBD2 (5 bases). This CDR3 region has 15 residues. Germline V gene data show CDR1 as SGHTA and CDR2 as FQGNSA. The V end was cut by 2 bases, the J end by 4 bases, with 14 bases between. The CDR3 nucleotides read TGTGCCAGCAGCTTATCATGGACTCGTTCAGAGACCCAGTACTTC. Translating gives CASSLSWTRSETQYF.

This clonotype was found a few times. This chain connects TRBV7-8 to TRBJ1-5, with D possibly matching TRBD1 (5 bases). CDR3 length: 16 residues. Trimming shortened V by 2 bases and J by 0 bases, and 11 bases separated the two germline ends. Germline V gives CDR1 SGHVS, CDR2 FQNEAQ. The CDR3 nucleotides read TGTGCCAGCAGCTTAACCCTGGGGGGTAGCAATCAGCCCCAGCATTTT. It yields the protein CASSLTLGGSNQPQHF.

The J gene is TRBJ2-7, the V gene TRBV6-2 or TRBV6-3; a weak D match, TRBD2 (5 bases). In germline, CDR1 is MNHEY, CDR2 SVGEGT. The V and J ends lost 2 bases and 5 bases respectively, with 10 bases between them. The CDR3 is 13 amino acids. CDR3 in DNA: TGTGCCAGCAGTTACGGAGGTCAGGACGAGCAGTACTTC. This gives the protein CASSYGGQDEQYF.

The V and J genes are TRBV5-1 and TRBJ2-3, with 7 bases fitting TRBD2. J gave up 0 bases and V 0 bases, and 7 bases lay outside the gene matches. CDR1 and CDR2 (germline): SGHRS, YFSETQ. CDR3 length: 17 residues. The CDR3 here is CASSLEPSGPSTDTQYF. As DNA, the CDR3 is TGCGCCAGCAGCTTGGAGCCTAGCGGTCCTAGCACAGATACGCAGTATTTT.

J is TRBJ2-6 and V is TRBV20-1; D gene uncertain. The V gene lost 5 bases and the J gene lost 2 bases, with 7 bases spanning the gap. Germline assignment: CDR1 DFQATT and CDR2 SNEGSKA (reference sequence). The CDR3 is made up of 13 amino acids. CDR3 protein: CSAPDTGANVLTF. The CDR3 DNA reads TGCAGTGCTCCGGATACTGGGGCCAACGTCCTGACTTTC.

The chain combines TRBV7-2 with TRBJ1-5; D remains ambiguous. The V gene's germline CDR1 is SGHTA and CDR2 FQGNSA. This CDR3 has 15 residues. V was trimmed by 2 bases and J by 2 bases, leaving 10 bases between them. CDR3 amino acids: CASSLFKAGNQPQHF. The DNA of the CDR3 is TGTGCCAGCAGCTTATTCAAGGCAGGCAATCAGCCCCAGCATTTT.

In its sample, this clonotype was seen a few times. The CDR3 sequence is CAIRDLGLEDGYTF. The CDR3 DNA follows: TGTGCCATCAGGGACTTAGGGTTAGAAGATGGCTACACCTTC. The chain has TRBV10-3 and TRBJ1-2; no firm D call. The CDR3 loop spans 14 amino acids. Germline values: CDR1 ENHRY, CDR2 SYGVKD. The V end was cut by 6 bases, the J end by 6 bases, with 17 bases between.

The chain links TRBV7-9 to TRBJ1-5; 7 nucleotides match TRBD1. With V trimmed by 5 bases and J by 5 bases, 6 bases remained unmatched. Germline V lookup: CDR1 SEHNR, CDR2 FQNEAQ (reference sequence). This CDR3 contains 14 residues. The CDR3 here is CASSPGQAHQPQHF. The CDR3 region has the DNA TGTGCCAGCAGCCCAGGACAGGCCCATCAGCCCCAGCATTTT.

This chain's CDR3 is CASRRQADSSYEQYF. CDR3 DNA sequence: TGTGCCAGCAGGAGGCAGGCCGATAGCTCCTACGAGCAGTACTTC. This rearrangement joins TRBV27 to TRBJ2-7; D is undetermined. V shed 6 bases and J shed 0 bases, with 15 bases lying between them. Germline CDR1 MNHEY, CDR2 SMNVEV (reference sequence). CDR3 size: 15 residues.